This passage covers 29 T cell receptor beta chains from one sample sequenced in a study of blood T cell repertoires in COVID-19. The data were produced by immunoSEQ multiplex PCR, yet TCRdb's version contains in-frame clones alone and is incomplete. The table records about 260,000 clones, 88% of them present only once. Material for sequencing was peripheral blood. The receptors shown here come from a man in his sixties who had recovered from COVID-19.

V gene TRBV21-1 combines with J gene TRBJ2-7; the table's TRBD2 call for D was not verified on the DNA. TRBV21-1 is recorded as a pseudogene. CDR3 length equals 16 residues. CDR3 nucleotides: TGTGCCAGCAGCAAGAGAGGACTAGCGGGTACCTACGAGCAGTACTTC. Translated, it gives CASSKRGLAGTYEQYF.

The genes are TRBV24-1 and TRBJ1-5; possible D gene TRBD1, 6 bases. CDR1 is KGHDR and CDR2 is SFDVKD in the germline V gene. Between the trimmed V and J ends, which lost 2 bases and 6 bases, there was a span of 7 bases. The CDR3 extends over 13 amino acids. CDR3 residues: CATSDSGVQPQHF. DNA for the CDR3: TGTGCCACCAGTGATTCAGGGGTTCAGCCCCAGCATTTT.

The DNA for the CDR3 is TGTGCCAGCAGCAAAGCAGAACAGGGGGCCCCCTACGAGCAGTACTTC. It translates to CASSKAEQGAPYEQYF. V is TRBV21-1 and J is TRBJ2-7; the table's D gene call, TRBD1, was not cross checked with the DNA. TRBV21-1 has pseudogene status. The CDR3 covers 16 residues.

CDR3 in DNA: TGTGCCAGCAGCCAAGATCACAGTCACATGGGCTACGAGCAGTACTTC. As protein: CASSQDHSHMGYEQYF. This rearrangement joins TRBV3-1 (or the pseudogene TRBV3-2) to TRBJ2-7; no clear D gene. CDR3 size: 16 residues. V was pared by 0 bases and J by 3 bases, with 15 bases between. The germline CDR1 and CDR2 sequences are LGHDT and YNNKEL (reference sequence).

The chain links TRBV3-1 (or the pseudogene TRBV3-2) to TRBJ2-5; possible D gene TRBD1, 5 bases. Germline V gives CDR1 LGHDT, CDR2 YNNKEL (reference sequence). This CDR3 comprises 14 residues. V lost 0 bases and J lost 10, with 15 bases in between. The CDR3 protein is CASSQDRSGIVQYF. As DNA, the CDR3 is TGTGCCAGCAGCCAAGATCGGTCAGGGATTGTCCAGTACTTC.

The chain is built from TRBV19 and TRBJ2-7; D unresolved. Germline V lookup: CDR1 LNHDA, CDR2 SQIVND (reference sequence). The CDR3 consists of 14 residues. V shed 2 bases and J shed 0 bases, with 8 bases lying between them. The CDR3 is CASSIRRHSYEQYF. Written as DNA, the CDR3 is TGTGCCAGTAGTATACGGCGGCACTCCTACGAGCAGTACTTC. The entire variable domain, with the rest obtained from reference TRBV19 and TRBJ2-7, is as follows: DGGITQSPKYLFRKEGQNVTLSCEQNLNHDAMYWYRQDPGQGLRLIYYSQIVNDFQKGDIAEGYSVSREKKESFPLTVTSAQKNPTAFYLCASSIRRHSYEQYFGPGTRLTVT.

The J gene is TRBJ1-1, the V gene TRBV6-5; possible D gene TRBD1, 5 bases. The germline V gene encodes CDR1 MNHEY and CDR2 SVGAGI. Trimming took 7 bases from V and 2 from J, leaving 14 bases between them. This CDR3 comprises 14 residues. The CDR3: CASTKETVNTEAFF. CDR3 bases: TGTGCCAGCACTAAAGAGACAGTTAACACTGAAGCTTTCTTT.

The chain joins TRBV19 to TRBJ1-6, with unresolved D. Trimming took 6 bases from V and 9 from J, leaving 18 bases between them. Germline V gives CDR1 LNHDA, CDR2 SQIVND (reference sequence). The CDR3 extends over 15 amino acids. CDR3 sequence: CASRFLTDRGSPLHF. For the CDR3, the DNA is TGTGCCAGTAGGTTTCTGACCGACCGAGGTTCACCCCTCCACTTT. Supplemented by reference TRBV19 and TRBJ1-6, the full variable domain reads DGGITQSPKYLFRKEGQNVTLSCEQNLNHDAMYWYRQDPGQGLRLIYYSQIVNDFQKGDIAEGYSVSREKKESFPLTVTSAQKNPTAFYLCASRFLTDRGSPLHFGNGTRLTVT.

Only a few counts were recorded for this clone. V gene TRBV12-3 or TRBV12-4 combines with J gene TRBJ2-3, with a tentative D call TRBD2 (5 bases). The CDR3 extends over 12 amino acids. The V end was cut by 6 bases, the J end by 10 bases, with 14 bases between. The DNA for the CDR3 is TGTGCCAGCAGCCCCGGGGTTGGTGCGCAGTATTTT. Translation gives CASSPGVGAQYF.

The rearrangement uses TRBV5-4 and TRBJ2-1; D possibly corresponds to TRBD2 (6 bases). This CDR3 is built from 15 residues. Germline V CDR1 and CDR2: SGHNT, YYREEE (reference sequence). With 1 base removed from V and 7 bases from J, the gap between germline ends came to 15 bases. CDR3 loop: CASSLPGLGVNEQFF. CDR3 in DNA: TGTGCCAGCAGCTTGCCGGGACTGGGAGTGAATGAGCAGTTCTTC.

J is TRBJ2-7 and V is TRBV5-6; 9 bases map to TRBD1. The V and J ends lost 5 bases and 0 bases, in that order; junction bases with no gene match: 6. Germline assignment: CDR1 SGHDT and CDR2 YYEEEE. This CDR3 spans 15 amino acids. CDR3 amino acids: CASSWDRVYSYEQYF. CDR3 DNA: TGTGCCAGCAGTTGGGACAGGGTTTACTCCTACGAGCAGTACTTC.

V and J are TRBV18 and TRBJ2-1; possible D gene TRBD1, 5 bases. Germline V gene data show CDR1 as KGHSH and CDR2 as LQKENI. CDR3 length: 15 amino acids. With 4 bases removed from V and 1 base from J, the gap between germline ends came to 11 bases. The CDR3 DNA is TGTGCCAGCTCACGGGGCAATCCTTCCTACAATGAGCAGTTCTTC. This codes for CASSRGNPSYNEQFF.

This clone appeared a single time. The chain employs TRBV6-5 and TRBJ1-6; 10 bases are shared with TRBD1. Looked up from germline, CDR1 is MNHEY and CDR2 is SVGAGI. J was trimmed by 10 bases and V by 5 bases; bases with no gene match: 5. The CDR3 spans 14 residues. CDR3 in DNA: TGTGCCAGCAGTACCGGGACAGGGGTGTCACCCCTCCACTTT. This gives the protein CASSTGTGVSPLHF.

The table lists this clone with a few counts. V and J are TRBV29-1 and TRBJ2-7, with D possibly TRBD1 on 5 matching bases. The V end was cut by 1 base, the J end by 1 base, with 14 bases between. From germline, CDR1 is SQVTM and CDR2 ANQGSEA. The length of the CDR3 is 15 residues. CDR3 amino acids: CSVEGLAGNSYEQYF. The CDR3 nucleotides are TGCAGCGTTGAAGGCTTGGCAGGGAATTCCTACGAGCAGTACTTC.

The chain couples TRBV5-6 to TRBJ1-4, with 7 bases aligning to TRBD1. Trimming removed 4 bases from V and 6 bases from J; junction bases left unmatched: 12. The CDR3 length is 16 residues. Germline CDR1 SGHDT, CDR2 YYEEEE. The DNA of the CDR3 is TGTGCCAGCAGCACAACGGGACAGATTAAAGATGAAAAACTGTTTTTT. This encodes CASSTTGQIKDEKLFF.

This sequence joins TRBV29-1 and TRBJ2-2, with 7 bases matching TRBD2. The length of the CDR3 is 12 residues. Germline V gene data show CDR1 as SQVTM and CDR2 as ANQGSEA. The J segment lost 4 bases and the V segment lost 7 bases, leaving 3 bases of the junction unmatched. The CDR3 loop is CSGGTTTGELFF. DNA for the CDR3: TGCAGCGGTGGGACTACCACCGGGGAGCTGTTTTTT.

This chain uses TRBV29-1 with TRBJ2-7, with 12 bases identical to TRBD1. Germline V lookup: CDR1 SQVTM, CDR2 ANQGSEA. The trim removed 4 bases at V and 6 bases at J, leaving 10 bases unmatched. This CDR3 spans 15 amino acids. The CDR3 DNA follows: TGCAGCGTTGTTCTTACCGGGACAGGGGGCCGCGAGCAGTACTTC. Translated, it gives CSVVLTGTGGREQYF.

This chain uses TRBV30 with TRBJ1-4; weak D call: TRBD1 (6 bases). Looked up from germline, CDR1 is GTSNPN and CDR2 is SVGIG (reference sequence). This CDR3 region has 14 residues. The V and J ends lost 0 bases and 3 bases respectively, with 8 bases between them. CDR3 nucleotides: TGTGCCTGGAGTGTGGGGACACCTAATGAAAAACTGTTTTTT. Residues: CAWSVGTPNEKLFF.

This clone has just a few counts. J is TRBJ2-1 and V is TRBV6-1, with 11 nucleotides matching TRBD2. Trimming took 2 bases from V and 5 from J; bases not matched to a gene: 2. In germline, CDR1 is MNHNS, CDR2 SASEGT. The CDR3 loop spans 15 amino acids. The chain's CDR3 is CASSELAGGHNEQFF. DNA of the CDR3: TGTGCCAGCAGTGAATTAGCGGGGGGGCACAATGAGCAGTTCTTC.

This chain joins TRBV15 and TRBJ2-7; TRBD1 matches at 9 bases. Trimming at V came to 5 bases and at J to 7 bases, leaving 12 bases not matched to a gene. The CDR3 runs to 15 residues. Germline lookup yields CDR1 LNHNV and CDR2 YYDKDF (reference sequence). DNA of the CDR3: TGTGCCACCAGCGGGGCCGGGACAGGGATGAGGGAGCAGTACTTC. Translating it yields CATSGAGTGMREQYF. The full variable domain, completed using reference TRBV15 and TRBJ2-7, is DAMVIQNPRYQVTQFGKPVTLSCSQTLNHNVMYWYQQKSSQAPKLLFHYYDKDFNNEADTPDNFQSRRPNTSFCFLDIRSPGLGDTAMYLCATSGAGTGMREQYFGPGTRLTVT.

This chain connects TRBV7-8 to TRBJ1-2; possibly TRBD1 for D (6 bases). Germline CDR1 SGHVS, CDR2 FQNEAQ. The CDR3 loop spans 15 amino acids. Trimming took off 5 bases at V and 4 bases at J, with 17 bases between the two ends. The CDR3 sequence is CASSLPGTNLYGYTF. The CDR3 nucleotides are TGTGCCAGCAGCCTTCCCGGGACAAACCTCTATGGCTACACCTTC.

The chain carries TRBV5-4 and TRBJ2-5, with D maybe TRBD2 (6 bases). In germline, CDR1 is SGHNT, CDR2 YYREEE (reference sequence). The CDR3 is 15 residues long. V gave up 3 bases and J gave up 5 bases, with 17 bases separating them. DNA of the CDR3: TGTGCCAGCAGCTCCTCTAGCGTGGTGGGGGAGACCCAGTACTTC. Protein: CASSSSSVVGETQYF.

The chain has TRBV7-2 and TRBJ2-3; 11 nucleotides agree with TRBD2. With 1 base clipped from V and 4 bases from J, the junction kept 1 base outside the gene matches. The CDR3 runs to 15 residues. The germline CDR1 and CDR2 sequences are SGHTA and FQGNSA. CDR3 DNA sequence: TGTGCCAGCAGCTTAGGTAGCGGGGGGGCAGATACGCAGTATTTT. Its translation is CASSLGSGGADTQYF.

This clone was seen more than once but under ten times. The gene calls are TRBV2 and TRBJ2-5, with D perhaps TRBD2 (5 bases). In germline, CDR1 is SNHLY, CDR2 FYNNEI. Deletions cut 8 bases from V and 1 base from J, with 14 bases between. The CDR3 is made up of 14 amino acids. The CDR3 DNA follows: TGTGCCAGCTTACTCGGAGGCCCCCAAGAGACCCAGTACTTC. Translating it yields CASLLGGPQETQYF.

The rearrangement uses TRBV5-1 and TRBJ2-2, with TRBD2 identical over 16 bases. The CDR3 has 17 amino acids. V shed 4 bases, J shed 4 bases, and the junction held 4 bases outside the gene matches. CDR1 is SGHRS, CDR2 YFSETQ, per germline. CDR3 residues: CASSAGLAGGLTGELFF. CDR3 nucleotide sequence: TGCGCCAGCAGCGCGGGACTAGCGGGGGGGCTCACCGGGGAGCTGTTTTTT.

V gene TRBV29-1 combines with J gene TRBJ1-2; 9 bases are shared with TRBD1. V was pared by 7 bases and J by 5 bases, with 14 bases of the junction left unmatched. Germline V CDR1 and CDR2: SQVTM, ANQGSEA. The CDR3 runs to 15 residues. The CDR3 DNA is TGCAGCGGTGCGGACCTAGGGACAGGGTGGTATGGCTACACCTTC. It translates to CSGADLGTGWYGYTF.

This clone was detected once. The DNA of the CDR3 is TGTGCCAGCAGCTTAAGAGGGGGCGCCGCCGGGGAGCTGTTTTTT. It specifies CASSLRGGAAGELFF. This chain links TRBV7-3 with TRBJ2-2; TRBD1 matches at 7 bases. The trim removed 1 base at V and 6 bases at J, leaving 5 bases unmatched. There are 15 residues in the CDR3. Germline CDR1 reads SGHTA; CDR2 reads FQGTGA.

The J gene is TRBJ1-2, the V gene TRBV6-5; a weak D match, TRBD1 (5 bases). There are 15 residues in the CDR3. From germline, CDR1 is MNHEY and CDR2 SVGAGI. Trimming shortened V by 6 bases and J by 1 base, and 15 bases separated the two germline ends. The CDR3 coding sequence is TGTGCCAGCAGGCTTGACAGTATACTTAACTATGGCTACACCTTC. Amino acids: CASRLDSILNYGYTF.

This clone was recorded a few times. The J gene is TRBJ1-2, the V gene TRBV29-1; 11 bases line up with TRBD1. This CDR3 region has 13 residues. V shed 8 bases, J shed 7 bases, and the junction held 9 bases outside the gene matches. CDR1 is SQVTM, CDR2 ANQGSEA, per germline. For the CDR3, the DNA is TGCAGCTCTCAAGGACAGGGGGCAGGTGGCTACACCTTC. Translating gives CSSQGQGAGGYTF.